A single sample is the source of the 9 T cell receptor beta chains below, sequenced in a study of shared clonotypes between healthy human individuals. The data were produced by immunoSEQ multiplex PCR, yet TCRdb's version contains in-frame clones alone and is incomplete. The sample consists of approximately 2.3 million clones, approximately 95% of them appearing once. Material for sequencing was naive CD4+ T cells from PBMCs. Documented subset: CD45RA+ positively selected. The source of these receptors is a man aged 18 to 29 in good health. Some clones in this sample may be carry-over from other donors' samples.

Notes on this clone: A junction boundary mismatches the germline segment, possibly from a read error. V usage is TRBV5-1 and J usage is TRBJ1-1, with D possibly being TRBD1 (6 bases). The germline CDR1 and CDR2 sequences are SGHRS and YFSETQ. The CDR3 has 17 residues. The CDR3 DNA is TGCGCCAGCAGATTGGGACCCCAGGGGCTAACGAGTTACTCTTTCATCTTT. This codes for CASRLGPQGLTSYSFIF. The full variable domain, completed using reference TRBV5-1 and TRBJ1-1, is KAGVTQTPRYLIKTRGQQVTLSCSPISGHRSVSWYQQTPGQGLQFLFEYFSETQRNKGNFPGRFSGRQFSNSRSEMNVSTLELGDSALYLCASRLGPQGLTSYSFIFGQGTRLTVV.

This chain connects TRBV27 to TRBJ2-7, with D uncertain. Germline CDR1 is MNHEY and CDR2 is SMNVEV (reference sequence). With 3 bases removed from V and 3 bases from J, the gap between germline ends came to 6 bases. The CDR3 contains 12 residues. CDR3 nucleotide sequence: TGTGCCAGCAGTTTGGATTGCTACGAGCAGTACTTC. It is translated as CASSLDCYEQYF.

The chain combines TRBV5-4 with TRBJ1-1; D gene uncertain. This CDR3 comprises 14 residues. Germline CDR1 SGHNT, CDR2 YYREEE (reference sequence). Trimming pared 7 bases from V and 0 bases from J, leaving 13 bases between. The CDR3 loop reads CASSRSNLNTEAFF. In DNA, the CDR3 is TGTGCCAGCTCCCGTAGTAACTTGAACACTGAAGCTTTCTTT.

The V and J genes are TRBV5-1 and TRBJ1-1, with D possibly being TRBD1 (6 bases). Germline V gene data show CDR1 as SGHRS and CDR2 as YFSETQ. The germline V and J ends were trimmed by 3 bases and 3 bases, with 9 bases remaining between them. This CDR3 comprises 13 residues. CDR3 in amino acids: CASSYAGDTEAFF. The CDR3 DNA reads as TGCGCCAGCAGCTACGCAGGGGACACTGAAGCTTTCTTT.

This chain joins TRBV5-4 and TRBJ2-1; weak D call: TRBD2 (5 bases). Trimming removed 3 bases at V and 7 bases at J, with 11 bases between. This CDR3 comprises 13 residues. Germline values: CDR1 SGHNT, CDR2 YYREEE (reference sequence). The CDR3 DNA follows: TGTGCCAGCAGCTGGGCGGGCGGGAATGAGCAGTTCTTC. Amino acids: CASSWAGGNEQFF.

With respect to this clone: Within the sample, other DNA sequences also encode this same CDR3. This chain uses TRBV27 with TRBJ2-5, with a possible D match to TRBD2 (7 bases). This CDR3 region has 14 residues. V gave up 5 bases and J gave up 5 bases, with 15 bases separating them. Per germline, CDR1 MNHEY and CDR2 SMNVEV (reference sequence). CDR3 DNA sequence: TGTGCCAGCAGTCCACAAGGGGGAGGGGAGACCCAGTACTTC. Residues: CASSPQGGGETQYF.

In this sample, this clone turned up once. V usage is TRBV19 and J usage is TRBJ2-2; 7 bases map to TRBD2. There are 14 residues in the CDR3. V lost 7 bases to trimming and J lost 3 bases; unmatched junction nucleotides: 5. CDR1 and CDR2 from the germline V gene are LNHDA and SQIVND (reference sequence). CDR3: CASKLAEHTGELFF. The CDR3 DNA reads as TGTGCCAGTAAGCTAGCGGAACACACCGGGGAGCTGTTTTTT.

Concerning this clone itself: Different DNA sequences within this sample yield the same CDR3. The chain carries TRBV28 and TRBJ2-3, with 11 bases that match TRBD2. This CDR3 region has 15 residues. The V gene's germline CDR1 is MDHEN and CDR2 SYDVKM. V was clipped by 4 bases and J by 6 bases; unmatched bases: 6. CDR3 sequence: CASSSLAGGADTQYF. DNA of the CDR3: TGTGCCAGCAGTTCCCTAGCGGGAGGAGCCGATACGCAGTATTTT.

The chain links TRBV5-1 to TRBJ2-2, with D perhaps TRBD2 (6 bases). The CDR3 has 13 amino acids. Germline CDR1 and CDR2: SGHRS and YFSETQ. V lost 3 bases, J lost 4 bases, and 7 bases lay in between. In nucleotides, the CDR3 is TGCGCCAGCAGCTGGGGAGGCACCGGGGAGCTGTTTTTT. This encodes CASSWGGTGELFF.